These 27 T cell receptor beta chains originate from one sample sequenced in a study of T cells in Graves' hyperthyroidism and ophthalmopathy. Amplified TCR beta CDR3 regions came from RNA transcripts. A first-round RT-PCR of the TCR CDR3 used the HTBI primer set. Using its own MiXCR run on the multiplex PCR reads, TCRdb lists one record per CDR3 protein. The sample includes 640,000 or so distinct CDR3 sequences, 14% of them seen just once. Sequencing was performed on blood. These TCRs come from a woman under 30 with Graves' ophthalmopathy.

This clonotype was counted between two and nine times. This chain uses TRBV20-1 with TRBJ2-5; TRBD1 aligns across 7 bases. Germline V gene lookup returns CDR1 DFQATT and CDR2 SNEGSKA (reference sequence). The CDR3 runs 13 residues. V lost 5 bases to trimming and J lost 4 bases; unmatched junction nucleotides: 7. CDR3 coding DNA: TGCAGTGCTGGGAGACAGGGTCTAGAGACCCAGTACTTC. Translated: CSAGRQGLETQYF.

This clonotype was seen many times. The chain joins TRBV5-1 to TRBJ2-7; 9 nucleotides match TRBD2. After removal of 0 bases from V and 2 bases from J, the junction contained 3 bases not matched to a gene. The CDR3 loop spans 15 amino acids. Germline V lookup: CDR1 SGHRS, CDR2 YFSETQ. CDR3 coding DNA: TGCGCCAGCAGCTTGGTGTCTAGCGGGGCCTACGAGCAGTACTTC. Protein sequence: CASSLVSSGAYEQYF.

This clonotype has ten or more counts. The chain carries TRBV7-2 and TRBJ1-1; possibly TRBD1 for D (6 bases). Germline V gene sequence: CDR1 SGHTA, CDR2 FQGNSA. This CDR3 is 14 amino acids long. Trimming took off 6 bases at V and 1 base at J, with 12 bases between the two ends. The CDR3 nucleotides are TGTGCCAGCAGTTCCGGGACAACGAACACTGAAGCTTTCTTT. As protein: CASSSGTTNTEAFF.

This clonotype was seen ten or more times. This sequence joins TRBV2 and TRBJ1-2; the D is unclear. The CDR3 spans 15 residues. Germline V lookup: CDR1 SNHLY, CDR2 FYNNEI. Trimming left V 5 bases short and J 1 base short, with 14 bases between. The CDR3 region is CASSSWELNNYGYTF. CDR3 bases: TGTGCCAGCAGTTCGTGGGAACTTAATAACTATGGCTACACCTTC.

This clonotype was counted ten times or more. The gene calls are TRBV7-9 and TRBJ1-6; unclear D gene. The germline CDR1 and CDR2 sequences are SEHNR and FQNEAQ (reference sequence). CDR3 length: 14 residues. Between the trimmed V and J ends, which lost 5 bases and 10 bases, there was a span of 15 bases. The CDR3: CASSPAAGVSPLHF. For the CDR3, the DNA is TGTGCCAGCAGCCCAGCTGCCGGGGTCTCACCCCTCCACTTT.

This clonotype has ten or more counts. V and J are TRBV6-2 or TRBV6-3 and TRBJ2-7; 8 bases are a match to TRBD1. The length of the CDR3 is 16 residues. The germline V gene has CDR1 MNHEY and CDR2 SVGEGT. The V and J ends lost 6 bases and 1 base, in that order; junction bases with no gene match: 11. DNA of the CDR3: TGTGCCAGCAGCCTAAGACGCGACAGGGGATCCTACGAGCAGTACTTC. Translating gives CASSLRRDRGSYEQYF.

This clonotype was observed many times. The chain links TRBV19 to TRBJ1-1; no definite D call. CDR3 length: 16 amino acids. Between the trimmed V and J ends, which lost 6 bases and 3 bases, there was a span of 20 bases. Germline CDR1 is LNHDA and CDR2 is SQIVND (reference sequence). The CDR3 protein is CASSHHSRSPDTEAFF. The CDR3 nucleotides are TGTGCCAGTAGCCACCACTCCCGGTCCCCGGACACTGAAGCTTTCTTT.

This clonotype showed up many times. This rearrangement joins TRBV6-2 or TRBV6-3 to TRBJ2-7, with D possibly matching TRBD1 (5 bases). V was clipped by 6 bases and J by 6 bases, with 21 bases between them. The germline CDR1 and CDR2 sequences are MNHEY and SVGEGT. The CDR3 has 15 residues. The DNA of the CDR3 is TGTGCCAGCAGGGTAACGTCATCAGGGAAATCCGAGCAGTACTTC. Translated, it gives CASRVTSSGKSEQYF.

This clonotype has more than one count but fewer than ten. The chain joins TRBV19 to TRBJ2-3; D not certain. Germline V lookup: CDR1 LNHDA, CDR2 SQIVND (reference sequence). CDR3 length: 14 amino acids. V shed 3 bases and J shed 1 base, with 8 bases lying between them. DNA for the CDR3: TGTGCCAGTAGTATTATGAGCGGCACAGATACGCAGTATTTT. Residues: CASSIMSGTDTQYF.

This clonotype came up many times. The rearrangement links TRBV7-3 to TRBJ2-6, with D uncertain. Per germline, CDR1 SGHTA and CDR2 FQGTGA. This CDR3 region has 18 residues. The V and J ends lost 1 base and 2 bases respectively, with 15 bases between them. DNA for the CDR3: TGTGCCAGCAGCTTAAGGCCTCCCGGAGCGACTGGGGCCAACGTCCTGACTTTC. It codes for CASSLRPPGATGANVLTF. Full variable domain (outside the CDR3, taken from reference TRBV7-3 and TRBJ2-6): GAGVSQTPSNKVTEKGKYVELRCDPISGHTALYWYRQSLGQGPEFLIYFQGTGAADDSGLPNDRFFAVRPEGSVSTLKIQRTERGDSAVYLCASSLRPPGATGANVLTFGAGSRLTVL.

This clonotype was observed a few times. The CDR3 bases are TGTGCCAGTACCCCGGGACAGGGGATTTCCTACGAGCAGTACTTC. Translated, it gives CASTPGQGISYEQYF. The gene calls are TRBV19 and TRBJ2-7, with TRBD1 identical over 10 bases. Germline assignment: CDR1 LNHDA and CDR2 SQIVND (reference sequence). Trimming took 7 bases from V and 1 from J; bases not matched to a gene: 7. The CDR3 consists of 15 residues.

For the CDR3, the DNA is TGTGCCAGCAGCTTGACAGGGGCGGTCGATCAGCCCCAGCATTTT. Translating it yields CASSLTGAVDQPQHF. The rearrangement uses TRBV7-3 and TRBJ1-5, with 8 bases aligning to TRBD1. Trimming took 3 bases from V and 5 from J; bases not matched to a gene: 6. CDR3 length equals 15 residues. In germline, CDR1 is SGHTA, CDR2 FQGTGA.

There are many counts of this clonotype. This sequence joins TRBV27 and TRBJ1-1; TRBD1 is a possible D gene (5 bases). Trimming pared 3 bases from V and 3 bases from J, leaving 8 bases between. CDR3 length: 13 amino acids. Germline V gene lookup returns CDR1 MNHEY and CDR2 SMNVEV (reference sequence). The DNA for the CDR3 is TGTGCCAGCAGTTTGACAGATTACACTGAAGCTTTCTTT. Its protein product is CASSLTDYTEAFF.

In this sample, this clonotype turned up a few times. The chain joins TRBV19 to TRBJ2-3; tentatively, D is TRBD1 (5 bases). The CDR3 has 16 amino acids. CDR1 LNHDA and CDR2 SQIVND come from the germline V gene (reference sequence). V was trimmed by 7 bases and J by 8 bases, leaving 25 bases between them. The DNA of the CDR3 is TGTGCCAGTACCTTCGGCCCCGCCAGGGAAATGGGTACGCAGTATTTT. Translating gives CASTFGPAREMGTQYF.

The rearrangement joins TRBV5-8 to TRBJ1-5, with TRBD1 as a possible D gene (5 bases). V lost 1 base and J 0 bases, leaving 17 bases between the germline ends. The CDR3 has 18 amino acids. Germline values: CDR1 SGHTS, CDR2 YDEGEE. CDR3 sequence (DNA): TGTGCCAGCAGCTTGAGTTTATGGGGCCGGTATAGCAATCAGCCCCAGCATTTT. It specifies CASSLSLWGRYSNQPQHF.

J is TRBJ2-5 and V is TRBV5-1, with 10 bases that match TRBD2. The ends lost 4 bases at V and 5 bases at J; junction bases unmatched: 14. There are 17 residues in the CDR3. Per germline, CDR1 SGHRS and CDR2 YFSETQ. CDR3 region: CASSGGTSDVVRETQYF. The CDR3 DNA reads as TGCGCCAGCAGCGGCGGGACTAGCGATGTGGTCCGGGAGACCCAGTACTTC. Full variable domain (rest looked up from reference TRBV5-1 and TRBJ2-5): KAGVTQTPRYLIKTRGQQVTLSCSPISGHRSVSWYQQTPGQGLQFLFEYFSETQRNKGNFPGRFSGRQFSNSRSEMNVSTLELGDSALYLCASSGGTSDVVRETQYFGPGTRLLVL.

This clonotype appeared many times. This chain links TRBV3-1 with TRBJ2-3; D is undetermined. V was cut by 3 bases and J by 2 bases, with 15 bases left in between. CDR1 is LGHDT, CDR2 YNNKEL, per germline (reference sequence). The CDR3 runs to 16 residues. The CDR3 nucleotides read TGTGCCAGCAGCCAGGTACCTGAACTACCCACAGATACGCAGTATTTT. This encodes CASSQVPELPTDTQYF.

The CDR3 coding sequence is TGCGCCAGCAGCTTACGACCGGTAAACACTGAAGCTTTCTTT. Translating it yields CASSLRPVNTEAFF. V is TRBV5-1 and J is TRBJ1-1; unclear D gene. The V end was cut by 2 bases, the J end by 2 bases, with 10 bases between. Germline lookup yields CDR1 SGHRS and CDR2 YFSETQ. The CDR3 totals 14 residues. Looking up the rest from reference TRBV5-1 and TRBJ1-1 gives the full variable domain: KAGVTQTPRYLIKTRGQQVTLSCSPISGHRSVSWYQQTPGQGLQFLFEYFSETQRNKGNFPGRFSGRQFSNSRSEMNVSTLELGDSALYLCASSLRPVNTEAFFGQGTRLTVV.

This clonotype was detected only a few times. The J gene is TRBJ1-2, the V gene TRBV19; 7 nucleotides align to TRBD1. Germline V gene lookup returns CDR1 LNHDA and CDR2 SQIVND (reference sequence). CDR3 size: 13 residues. V gave up 6 bases and J gave up 0 bases; unmatched junction bases: 1. CDR3 in DNA: TGTGCCAGTAGCGACAGGGCTAACTATGGCTACACCTTC. Amino acids: CASSDRANYGYTF.

This clonotype has a handful of counts. The J gene is TRBJ2-7, the V gene TRBV2; possibly TRBD1 or TRBD2 for D (5 bases each). Germline V gene sequence: CDR1 SNHLY, CDR2 FYNNEI. This CDR3 has 14 residues. V was shortened by 6 bases and J by 2 bases, with 14 bases between the two germline ends. CDR3 coding DNA: TGTGCCAGCAGGTCCGGGACGCAAGCCTACGAGCAGTACTTC. The encoded protein is CASRSGTQAYEQYF.

The genes are TRBV7-6 and TRBJ1-5, with unresolved D. CDR1 SGHVS and CDR2 FNYEAQ come from the germline V gene. The CDR3 loop spans 14 amino acids. V lost 9 bases and J 2 bases, leaving 14 bases between the germline ends. CDR3: CARSPPGGNQPQHF. CDR3 in DNA: TGTGCCAGATCCCCCCCGGGAGGCAATCAGCCCCAGCATTTT. Filled out from reference TRBV7-6 and TRBJ1-5, the complete variable domain reads GAGVSQSPRYKVTKRGQDVALRCDPISGHVSLYWYRQALGQGPEFLTYFNYEAQQDKSGLPNDRFSAERPEGSISTLTIQRTEQRDSAMYRCARSPPGGNQPQHFGDGTRLSIL.

The chain employs TRBV4-1 and TRBJ2-7; TRBD2 agrees at 7 bases. With 3 bases clipped from V and 3 bases from J, the junction kept 8 bases outside the gene matches. The CDR3 totals 15 residues. CDR1 and CDR2 (germline): MGHRA, YSYEKL. CDR3 in amino acids: CASSHLQLASYEQYF. For the CDR3, the DNA is TGCGCCAGCAGCCATCTCCAACTAGCGAGCTACGAGCAGTACTTC.

This clonotype was recorded many times. The chain carries TRBV18 and TRBJ2-1; the match to TRBD2 covers 9 bases. CDR1 is KGHSH, CDR2 LQKENI, per germline. The CDR3 totals 15 residues. The V and J ends lost 6 bases and 5 bases, in that order; junction bases with no gene match: 8. The CDR3 region is CASSPTSGPNNEQFF. The DNA for the CDR3 is TGTGCCAGCTCCCCGACTAGCGGACCTAACAATGAGCAGTTCTTC.

This clonotype turned up a few times. A much larger clonotype is one base distant, so this may be a read error. This sequence joins TRBV28 and TRBJ2-3; either TRBD1 or TRBD2 may supply D (5 bases each). In germline, CDR1 is MDHEN, CDR2 SYDVKM. The CDR3 loop spans 12 amino acids. Trimming left V 10 bases short and J 0 bases short, with 8 bases between. The CDR3 DNA is TGTGCCACCGGGGACAGCACAGATACGCAGTATTTT. Protein: CATGDSTDTQYF.

The V and J genes are TRBV11-2 and TRBJ2-3; 9 bases map to TRBD2. The CDR3 spans 16 residues. Unmatched junction bases numbered 7, after V lost 6 bases and J lost 0 bases. Per the germline V gene, CDR1 is SGHAT and CDR2 is FQNNGV. The CDR3 region has the DNA TGTGCCAGCAGAACTGGACTAGCGAGGAGCACAGATACGCAGTATTTT. It encodes CASRTGLARSTDTQYF.

The chain couples TRBV27 to TRBJ1-2; unclear D gene. CDR3 size: 13 residues. The germline V gene encodes CDR1 MNHEY and CDR2 SMNVEV (reference sequence). V was cut by 3 bases and J by 4 bases, with 9 bases left in between. The CDR3 region is CASSFVSGYGYTF. The CDR3 DNA sequence: TGTGCCAGCAGTTTCGTATCTGGCTATGGCTACACCTTC.

The chain uses TRBV7-9 and TRBJ2-3; D not certain. The CDR3 contains 14 residues. Germline CDR1 reads SEHNR; CDR2 reads FQNEAQ (reference sequence). V lost 4 bases and J lost 4, with 12 bases in between. The CDR3 DNA follows: TGTGCCAGCAGCTCCACCGTTCCGGCAGATACGCAGTATTTT. Amino acid sequence: CASSSTVPADTQYF.